This paragraph reports one T cell receptor beta chain. Libraries were prepared by immunoSEQ multiplex PCR; TCRdb keeps only in-frame clonotypes and omits some of them. The data hold over 70,000 clones, with 83% observed a single time. CDR3 size: 13 residues. The ends lost 4 bases at V and 4 bases at J; junction bases unmatched: 2. Germline V CDR1 and CDR2: MNHNS, SASEGT. Time point defined: peripheral blood 6 weeks after treatment start. This sample is drawn from a study of PD-L1 blockade in urothelial cancer. Study-level information: About 90% of the roughly 30 patients were men whose urothelial cancer was bladder-origin. Each blood sample yielded a median of around 130,000 T cells. Analyzed time points were 3 weeks (second dose) and 6 weeks after therapy began. Prior chemotherapy in patients spanned 0 to 3 regimens.

This specimen was PBMCs, taken around atezolizumab (anti-PD-L1) treatment. This sequence joins TRBV6-1 and TRBJ1-1, with 8 bases identical to TRBD1. The TCR sequence derives from a man in his 70s with urothelial cancer. CDR3: CASSVQGGTEAFF. CDR3 DNA sequence: TGTGCCAGCAGTGTACAGGGGGGCACTGAAGCTTTCTTT.